A selection of T cell receptor beta chains follows, all from one sample in a study of CD8 T cells in Susac syndrome. TCRdb re-called the immunoSEQ multiplex PCR reads through MiXCR, storing one row per CDR3 protein. The data show approximately 200,000 distinct CDR3 sequences, over 90% seen once. Sequenced input: CD4+ T cells from PBMCs. These receptors were collected from a human donor with multiple sclerosis. CDR3s include the opening cysteine and the closing phenylalanine or tryptophan. The D gene is left open where the match is weak. Some rows mark clone size as missing; the rest say once, few, many or name a class of expanded clone.

abundance: NA; j_gene: TRBJ2-5; v_gene: TRBV2; d_gene: TRBD2; CDR3aa: CASIRAGGHQETQYF; CDR3nt: TGTGCCAGCATCCGAGCGGGGGGCCACCAAGAGACCCAGTACTTC
abundance: NA; j_gene: TRBJ2-7; v_gene: TRBV29-1; d_gene: NA; CDR3aa: CSVGQSSYEQYF; CDR3nt: TGCAGCGTTGGACAGAGCTCCTACGAGCAGTACTTC
abundance: NA; j_gene: TRBJ1-1; v_gene: TRBV27; d_gene: TRBD1; CDR3aa: CASSSHRGTAMNTEAFF; CDR3nt: TGTGCCAGCAGTTCTCATCGAGGGACAGCTATGAACACTGAAGCTTTCTTT
abundance: NA; j_gene: TRBJ1-2; v_gene: TRBV3-1; d_gene: NA; CDR3aa: CASSHWDRRWAF; CDR3nt: TGTGCCAGCAGCCACTGGGACCGACGGTGGGCCTTC
abundance: NA; j_gene: TRBJ2-6; v_gene: TRBV30; d_gene: NA; CDR3aa: CAWSHNSGANVLTF; CDR3nt: TGTGCCTGGAGCCACAACTCTGGGGCCAACGTCCTGACTTTC
abundance: once; j_gene: TRBJ2-3; v_gene: TRBV5-1; d_gene: NA; CDR3aa: CASTLPAGKVGDTQYF; CDR3nt: TGCGCCAGCACCCTCCCGGCGGGGAAGGTGGGAGATACGCAGTATTTT
abundance: NA; j_gene: TRBJ1-1; v_gene: TRBV12-3/TRBV12-4; d_gene: NA; CDR3aa: CASTLSGHGEAFF; CDR3nt: TGTGCCAGCACCCTCAGCGGGCATGGTGAAGCTTTCTTT
abundance: NA; j_gene: TRBJ1-1; v_gene: TRBV29-1; d_gene: NA; CDR3aa: CSVASVEGTEAFF; CDR3nt: TGCAGCGTTGCATCGGTGGAGGGGACTGAAGCTTTCTTT
abundance: NA; j_gene: TRBJ1-1; v_gene: TRBV27; d_gene: NA; CDR3aa: CASSSISIPTPFF; CDR3nt: TGTGCCAGCAGTTCCATCTCCATCCCGACCCCTTTCTTT
abundance: once; j_gene: TRBJ1-2; v_gene: TRBV9; d_gene: NA; CDR3aa: CASSGSHGAGYGYTF; CDR3nt: TGTGCCAGCAGCGGATCCCATGGGGCAGGGTATGGCTACACCTTC
abundance: NA; j_gene: TRBJ1-1; v_gene: TRBV6-1; d_gene: NA; CDR3aa: CASSVVANTEAFF; CDR3nt: TGTGCCAGCAGTGTCGTGGCGAACACTGAAGCTTTCTTT
abundance: once; j_gene: TRBJ2-5; v_gene: TRBV20-1; d_gene: TRBD1; CDR3aa: CSASSNRGPGETQYF; CDR3nt: TGCAGTGCTTCTTCAAACAGGGGGCCGGGAGAGACCCAGTACTTC
abundance: NA; j_gene: TRBJ2-3; v_gene: TRBV7-9; d_gene: NA; CDR3aa: CASSATTFTDTQYF; CDR3nt: TGTGCCAGCAGCGCGACGACATTCACAGATACGCAGTATTTT
abundance: NA; j_gene: TRBJ1-5; v_gene: TRBV20-1; d_gene: NA; CDR3aa: CSATELGANQPQHF; CDR3nt: TGCAGTGCCACCGAGTTGGGGGCAAATCAGCCCCAGCATTTT
abundance: NA; j_gene: TRBJ2-1; v_gene: TRBV20-1; d_gene: NA; CDR3aa: CSARDLRQERGNEQFF; CDR3nt: TGCAGTGCTAGAGATCTCCGGCAAGAAAGAGGCAATGAGCAGTTCTTC
abundance: once; j_gene: TRBJ1-1; v_gene: TRBV29-1; d_gene: NA; CDR3aa: CSVVGGQGTTEAFF; CDR3nt: TGCAGCGTTGTCGGGGGGCAGGGGACCACTGAAGCTTTCTTT
abundance: NA; j_gene: TRBJ2-1; v_gene: TRBV7-9; d_gene: NA; CDR3aa: CASSWTASYNEQFF; CDR3nt: TGTGCCAGCAGCTGGACAGCCTCCTACAATGAGCAGTTCTTC
abundance: NA; j_gene: TRBJ2-2; v_gene: TRBV20-1; d_gene: TRBD2; CDR3aa: CSARSGGDTGELFF; CDR3nt: TGCAGTGCTAGGTCCGGGGGGGACACCGGGGAGCTGTTTTTT
abundance: NA; j_gene: TRBJ2-2; v_gene: TRBV5-1; d_gene: TRBD2; CDR3aa: CASSWTSGANTGELFF; CDR3nt: TGCGCCAGCAGCTGGACTAGCGGGGCGAACACCGGGGAGCTGTTTTTT
abundance: few; j_gene: TRBJ2-5; v_gene: TRBV29-1; d_gene: NA; CDR3aa: CSVGQPQPFGETQYF; CDR3nt: TGCAGCGTCGGACAGCCGCAACCGTTCGGGGAGACCCAGTACTTC
abundance: NA; j_gene: TRBJ2-2; v_gene: TRBV5-1; d_gene: TRBD2; CDR3aa: CASSPAGAGELFF; CDR3nt: TGCGCCAGCAGCCCGGCGGGGGCCGGGGAGCTGTTTTTT
abundance: NA; j_gene: TRBJ2-5; v_gene: TRBV4-1; d_gene: NA; CDR3aa: CASSQDRGGNQETQYF; CDR3nt: TGCGCCAGCAGCCAAGATCGAGGAGGGAACCAAGAGACCCAGTACTTC
abundance: NA; j_gene: TRBJ1-2; v_gene: TRBV18; d_gene: NA; CDR3aa: CASSPLPASYGYTF; CDR3nt: TGTGCCAGCTCACCACTCCCAGCGTCCTATGGCTACACCTTC
abundance: NA; j_gene: TRBJ2-1; v_gene: TRBV3-1; d_gene: NA; CDR3aa: CASRGRNEQFF; CDR3nt: TGTGCCAGCCGTGGGCGTAATGAGCAGTTCTTC
abundance: NA; j_gene: TRBJ1-2; v_gene: TRBV3-1; d_gene: NA; CDR3aa: CASSQDGPTNYGYTF; CDR3nt: TGTGCCAGCAGCCAAGATGGTCCCACTAACTATGGCTACACCTTC
abundance: NA; j_gene: TRBJ2-7; v_gene: TRBV19; d_gene: TRBD1; CDR3aa: CASSTSPTGDISYEQYF; CDR3nt: TGTGCCAGTAGTACCAGCCCCACAGGGGACATATCCTACGAGCAGTACTTC
abundance: NA; j_gene: TRBJ2-5; v_gene: TRBV18; d_gene: NA; CDR3aa: CASSPLRGGQETQYF; CDR3nt: TGTGCCAGCTCACCTCTACGTGGGGGACAAGAGACCCAGTACTTC
abundance: NA; j_gene: TRBJ1-6; v_gene: TRBV30; d_gene: TRBD1; CDR3aa: CAWKSLGTAYNSPLHF; CDR3nt: TGTGCCTGGAAGTCACTCGGGACAGCCTATAATTCACCCCTCCACTTT
abundance: NA; j_gene: TRBJ1-1; v_gene: TRBV29-1; d_gene: NA; CDR3aa: CSAGFGQNTEAFF; CDR3nt: TGCAGCGCAGGCTTCGGACAGAACACTGAAGCTTTCTTT
abundance: NA; j_gene: TRBJ2-7; v_gene: TRBV3-1; d_gene: NA; CDR3aa: CASSQGQAAQYF; CDR3nt: TGTGCCAGCAGCCAAGGACAGGCCGCGCAGTACTTC
abundance: NA; j_gene: TRBJ2-7; v_gene: TRBV29-1; d_gene: NA; CDR3aa: CSVLQSSYEQYF; CDR3nt: TGCAGCGTTCTCCAGAGCTCCTACGAGCAGTACTTC
abundance: NA; j_gene: TRBJ1-2; v_gene: TRBV20-1; d_gene: NA; CDR3aa: CSARNRDTSNYGYTF; CDR3nt: TGCAGTGCTAGGAACCGGGACACCTCTAACTATGGCTACACCTTC
abundance: NA; j_gene: TRBJ2-1; v_gene: TRBV29-1; d_gene: NA; CDR3aa: CSQGTSYNEQFF; CDR3nt: TGCAGCCAAGGGACAAGCTACAATGAGCAGTTCTTC
abundance: NA; j_gene: TRBJ2-5; v_gene: TRBV5-1; d_gene: TRBD1; CDR3aa: CASSSGGNQETQYF; CDR3nt: TGCGCCAGCAGCTCAGGGGGCAACCAAGAGACCCAGTACTTC
abundance: NA; j_gene: TRBJ1-1; v_gene: TRBV3-1; d_gene: NA; CDR3aa: CASSQDPRWLDTEAFF; CDR3nt: TGTGCCAGCAGCCAAGACCCCCGGTGGTTGGACACTGAAGCTTTCTTT
abundance: NA; j_gene: TRBJ2-2; v_gene: TRBV29-1; d_gene: TRBD2; CDR3aa: CSVPGTSGGADTGELFF; CDR3nt: TGCAGCGTTCCCGGGACTAGCGGGGGGGCGGACACCGGGGAGCTGTTTTTT
abundance: NA; j_gene: TRBJ2-5; v_gene: TRBV25-1; d_gene: TRBD1; CDR3aa: CASSEGTTQGIGQETQYF; CDR3nt: TGTGCCAGCAGTGAGGGCACCACACAGGGGATCGGGCAAGAGACCCAGTACTTC
abundance: NA; j_gene: TRBJ2-3; v_gene: TRBV5-1; d_gene: NA; CDR3aa: CASSLVTGALDTQYF; CDR3nt: TGCGCCAGCAGCTTGGTGACGGGGGCCCTGGATACGCAGTATTTT
abundance: NA; j_gene: TRBJ2-5; v_gene: TRBV5-4; d_gene: NA; CDR3aa: CASSLEEVPTQYF; CDR3nt: TGTGCCAGCAGCTTGGAGGAGGTCCCAACCCAGTACTTC
abundance: NA; j_gene: TRBJ2-3; v_gene: TRBV18; d_gene: TRBD2; CDR3aa: CASSTPLAGGSTDTQYF; CDR3nt: TGTGCCAGCTCAACGCCTCTAGCGGGGGGGAGCACAGATACGCAGTATTTT
abundance: NA; j_gene: TRBJ2-7; v_gene: TRBV20-1; d_gene: NA; CDR3aa: CSARIGRRAFDEQYF; CDR3nt: TGCAGTGCACGAATTGGACGGAGAGCGTTCGACGAGCAGTACTTC
abundance: NA; j_gene: TRBJ1-2; v_gene: TRBV29-1; d_gene: TRBD1; CDR3aa: CSVLTDRAFYGYTF; CDR3nt: TGCAGCGTTCTAACGGACAGGGCCTTCTATGGCTACACCTTC
abundance: few; j_gene: TRBJ2-3; v_gene: TRBV19; d_gene: TRBD1; CDR3aa: CASTGGLTDTQYF; CDR3nt: TGTGCCAGTACAGGGGGCCTGACAGATACGCAGTATTTT
abundance: NA; j_gene: TRBJ2-5; v_gene: TRBV5-1; d_gene: NA; CDR3aa: CASSWTEETQYF; CDR3nt: TGCGCCAGCAGCTGGACCGAAGAGACCCAGTACTTC
abundance: NA; j_gene: TRBJ1-1; v_gene: TRBV29-1; d_gene: TRBD1; CDR3aa: CSAGTGGNTEAFF; CDR3nt: TGCAGCGCCGGGACAGGGGGCAACACTGAAGCTTTCTTT
abundance: NA; j_gene: TRBJ1-1; v_gene: TRBV12-3/TRBV12-4; d_gene: NA; CDR3aa: CASTPGVSNTEAFF; CDR3nt: TGTGCCAGCACCCCCGGAGTGTCGAACACTGAAGCTTTCTTT
abundance: once; j_gene: TRBJ1-2; v_gene: TRBV29-1; d_gene: TRBD1; CDR3aa: CSVSGNGQGANYGYTF; CDR3nt: TGCAGCGTCAGTGGTAACGGACAGGGAGCTAACTATGGCTACACCTTC
abundance: NA; j_gene: TRBJ2-5; v_gene: TRBV12-5; d_gene: TRBD1; CDR3aa: CASEPGGAPGETQYF; CDR3nt: TGTGCTAGTGAACCAGGGGGCGCCCCGGGGGAGACCCAGTACTTC
abundance: NA; j_gene: TRBJ2-5; v_gene: TRBV29-1; d_gene: NA; CDR3aa: CSAPMREETQYF; CDR3nt: TGCAGCGCCCCGATGAGGGAAGAGACCCAGTACTTC